This TCR beta chain was sequenced for a study of cytotoxic CD8 clonotypes in ibrutinib-treated CLL. Across the whole study: The cohort had about a dozen relapsed/refractory and some 14 treatment-naive patients, 17 to 18 IGHV unmutated.

As to this clone: Its specificity is unknown.

The V gene's germline CDR1 is SGHTA and CDR2 FQGTGA. This CDR3 spans 12 amino acids. J was trimmed by 5 bases and V by 8 bases; bases with no gene match: 0. General study results and limits: Once treatment began, public clonotypes, which were uncommon, contracted or stayed stable. Increased clonality at ibrutinib response gave way to a return toward baseline at progression.

Some clones are missing from TCRdb's copy, which holds only in-frame ones; the method was immunoSEQ multiplex PCR. The sample includes about 200,000 clones, over 65% seen only once; the top ten take roughly 5.9%. The clonotype comes from a human donor with chronic lymphocytic leukemia. The chain has TRBV7-3 and TRBJ2-1; 10 nucleotides align to TRBD2. The sequencing used PBMCs, collected after 12 months of ibrutinib treatment. For the CDR3, the DNA is TGTGCCAGCGGACTAGCGGACAATGAGCAGTTCTTC. It specifies CASGLADNEQFF. The full variable domain, completed using reference TRBV7-3 and TRBJ2-1, is GAGVSQTPSNKVTEKGKYVELRCDPISGHTALYWYRQSLGQGPEFLIYFQGTGAADDSGLPNDRFFAVRPEGSVSTLKIQRTERGDSAVYLCASGLADNEQFFGPGTRLTVL.